This is a list of T cell receptor beta chains from one sample in a study of T cells in localized non-small cell lung cancer. Assay used: immunoSEQ multiplex PCR; TCRdb lists only in-frame clones, some missing. The table has some 30,000 clones, 80% to 95% seen once; the top ten hold roughly 10%. Here the sequenced sample was peripheral blood mononuclear cells, taken before any cancer treatment. All receptors come from a female donor older than 55 with stage II lung adenocarcinoma. Both conserved end residues are part of each CDR3. D genes are given only for firm matches. Rows may omit the clone size; those that give it use once, few, many or a size class.

clone size: -; J gene: TRBJ1-6; D gene: TRBD1; V gene: TRBV15; CDR3 DNA: TGTGCCACCAGCAGAGACAGGGGGATTTCACCCCTCCACTTT; CDR3 protein: CATSRDRGISPLHF
clone size: -; J gene: TRBJ1-2; D gene: TRBD1; V gene: TRBV14; CDR3 DNA: TGTGCCAGCAGCCAAGAACTTGGGACAGGCTATGGCTACACCTTC; CDR3 protein: CASSQELGTGYGYTF
clone size: -; J gene: TRBJ1-1; D gene: -; V gene: TRBV7-9; CDR3 DNA: TGTGCCAGCAGCCTAAGGATGGGGGACACTGAAGCTTTCTTT; CDR3 protein: CASSLRMGDTEAFF
clone size: -; J gene: TRBJ2-7; D gene: TRBD2; V gene: TRBV7-3; CDR3 DNA: TGTGCCAGCAGCCAAGCGGGGCTGGTTGGCGAGCAGTACTTC; CDR3 protein: CASSQAGLVGEQYF
clone size: -; J gene: TRBJ2-7; D gene: TRBD2; V gene: TRBV10-3; CDR3 DNA: TGTGCCATCAGTGATCGGACTAGCGGGAGGGGCAACGAGCAGTACTTC; CDR3 protein: CAISDRTSGRGNEQYF
clone size: few; J gene: TRBJ2-2; D gene: TRBD2; V gene: TRBV5-1; CDR3 DNA: TGCGCCAGCAGCTTGAAAGGTAGCGGGACCGGGGAGCTGTTTTTT; CDR3 protein: CASSLKGSGTGELFF
clone size: -; J gene: TRBJ2-3; D gene: -; V gene: TRBV19; CDR3 DNA: TGTGCCAGTAGTATCAGGGCAGGGGAAACAGATACGCAGTATTTT; CDR3 protein: CASSIRAGETDTQYF
clone size: -; J gene: TRBJ1-1; D gene: -; V gene: TRBV23-1; CDR3 DNA: TGCGCCAGCAGTCAATCTAGATGGAACACTGAAGCTTTCTTT; CDR3 protein: CASSQSRWNTEAFF
clone size: -; J gene: TRBJ1-3; D gene: -; V gene: TRBV7-9; CDR3 DNA: TGTGCCAGCAGCCCGTCGTGGACCGATTTTGGAAACACCATATATTTT; CDR3 protein: CASSPSWTDFGNTIYF
clone size: -; J gene: TRBJ2-7; D gene: TRBD1; V gene: TRBV19; CDR3 DNA: TGTGCCAGTAGTCTTAAGGGACAGACCCTCTACGAGCAGTACTTC; CDR3 protein: CASSLKGQTLYEQYF
clone size: -; J gene: TRBJ1-2; D gene: TRBD1; V gene: TRBV19; CDR3 DNA: TGTGCCAGTAGTTTAGACAGGGACTCTGGCTACACCTTC; CDR3 protein: CASSLDRDSGYTF
clone size: -; J gene: TRBJ1-5; D gene: -; V gene: TRBV28; CDR3 DNA: TGTGCCAGCAGTTTAGGTCAGGGCAATCAGCCCCAGCATTTT; CDR3 protein: CASSLGQGNQPQHF
clone size: -; J gene: TRBJ1-3; D gene: -; V gene: TRBV6-5; CDR3 DNA: TGTGCCAGCAGTTACTCGGGCCTCGGCACTGGAAACACCATATATTTT; CDR3 protein: CASSYSGLGTGNTIYF
clone size: -; J gene: TRBJ1-1; D gene: -; V gene: TRBV28; CDR3 DNA: TGTGCCAGCCGTGGCCCCCCATCGAACACTGAAGCTTTCTTT; CDR3 protein: CASRGPPSNTEAFF
clone size: -; J gene: TRBJ1-2; D gene: TRBD1; V gene: TRBV6-1; CDR3 DNA: TGTGCCAGCAGTGGTGACAGGGATTTATATGGCTACACCTTC; CDR3 protein: CASSGDRDLYGYTF
clone size: -; J gene: TRBJ1-1; D gene: -; V gene: TRBV5-1; CDR3 DNA: TGCGCCAGCAGCCTTGGGCAGCAGGCTGAAGCTTTCTTT; CDR3 protein: CASSLGQQAEAFF
clone size: -; J gene: TRBJ2-3; D gene: TRBD2; V gene: TRBV5-1; CDR3 DNA: TGCGCCAGCAGCTCGGGACTAGCGGGGGGGCTGGAAGGGACAGATACGCAGTATTTT; CDR3 protein: CASSSGLAGGLEGTDTQYF
clone size: -; J gene: TRBJ2-2; D gene: -; V gene: TRBV11-2; CDR3 DNA: TGTGCCAGCAGCCCTACCACGGTCGGGGAGCTGTTTTTT; CDR3 protein: CASSPTTVGELFF
clone size: -; J gene: TRBJ1-4; D gene: -; V gene: TRBV5-8; CDR3 DNA: TGTGCCAGCAGCTTTGCAACTAATGAAAAACTGTTTTTT; CDR3 protein: CASSFATNEKLFF
clone size: -; J gene: TRBJ2-3; D gene: TRBD2; V gene: TRBV29-1; CDR3 DNA: TGCAGCGTTGTGCGGACTAGCGCCGGGACAGATACGCAGTATTTT; CDR3 protein: CSVVRTSAGTDTQYF
clone size: -; J gene: TRBJ1-4; D gene: -; V gene: TRBV7-9; CDR3 DNA: TGTGCCAGCAGCTTGACCTACGAGGAAAAACTGTTTTTT; CDR3 protein: CASSLTYEEKLFF
clone size: -; J gene: TRBJ2-5; D gene: TRBD2; V gene: TRBV11-1; CDR3 DNA: TGTGCCAGCACCAGGAATAGCGGGGGGGAGGAGACCCAGTACTTC; CDR3 protein: CASTRNSGGEETQYF
clone size: -; J gene: TRBJ1-1; D gene: -; V gene: TRBV2; CDR3 DNA: TGTGCCAGCAGTCAGCTCATGAACACTGAAGCTTTCTTT; CDR3 protein: CASSQLMNTEAFF
clone size: -; J gene: TRBJ1-1; D gene: -; V gene: TRBV18; CDR3 DNA: TGTGCCAGCTCACCACAGGGGCCGGCGAGCACTGAAGCTTTCTTT; CDR3 protein: CASSPQGPASTEAFF
clone size: once; J gene: TRBJ1-1; D gene: -; V gene: TRBV4-3; CDR3 DNA: TGCGCCAGCAGCCGTGTGAGGGGGGGTGAAGCTTTCTTT; CDR3 protein: CASSRVRGGEAFF
clone size: -; J gene: TRBJ2-1; D gene: TRBD2; V gene: TRBV5-1; CDR3 DNA: TGCGCCAGCAGCCCGGGACTAGCGGTGTACAATGAGCAGTTCTTC; CDR3 protein: CASSPGLAVYNEQFF
clone size: -; J gene: TRBJ2-1; D gene: TRBD2; V gene: TRBV5-4; CDR3 DNA: TGTGCCAGCAGCACCGGGGGGAGCTCCTACAATGAGCAGTTCTTC; CDR3 protein: CASSTGGSSYNEQFF
clone size: once; J gene: TRBJ2-2; D gene: TRBD2; V gene: TRBV19; CDR3 DNA: TGTGCCAGTAGGAGCGGGGGGCCAAGCACCGGGGAGCTGTTTTTT; CDR3 protein: CASRSGGPSTGELFF
clone size: -; J gene: TRBJ2-3; D gene: TRBD2; V gene: TRBV7-9; CDR3 DNA: TGTGCCAGCAGCTTACTAGCGGGAGGGGACACAGATACGCAGTATTTT; CDR3 protein: CASSLLAGGDTDTQYF
clone size: -; J gene: TRBJ2-1; D gene: TRBD1; V gene: TRBV25-1; CDR3 DNA: TGTGCCAGCAGTGAACCCTCAGGGGGTGGCGATGAGCAGTTCTTC; CDR3 protein: CASSEPSGGGDEQFF
clone size: -; J gene: TRBJ2-2; D gene: -; V gene: TRBV11-3; CDR3 DNA: TGTGCCAGCAGCTTAGCGGGCGGGTCGGCCGGGGAGCTGTTTTTT; CDR3 protein: CASSLAGGSAGELFF
clone size: -; J gene: TRBJ2-2; D gene: TRBD1; V gene: TRBV19; CDR3 DNA: TGTGCCAGTACCATTGCCGGGACAGGGGTCGGAACCGGGGAGCTGTTTTTT; CDR3 protein: CASTIAGTGVGTGELFF
clone size: -; J gene: TRBJ2-7; D gene: -; V gene: TRBV4-3; CDR3 DNA: TGCGCCAGCAGCCAAGAATTGCGGAACGAGCAGTACTTC; CDR3 protein: CASSQELRNEQYF
clone size: -; J gene: TRBJ2-2; D gene: TRBD1; V gene: TRBV5-1; CDR3 DNA: TGCGCCAGCAGCTCGGGACAGGAGCTAATCACCGGGGAGCTGTTTTTT; CDR3 protein: CASSSGQELITGELFF
clone size: -; J gene: TRBJ2-1; D gene: TRBD2; V gene: TRBV30; CDR3 DNA: TGTGCCTGGAGAAGACTAGCGGGTGGTTATGAGCAGTTCTTC; CDR3 protein: CAWRRLAGGYEQFF
clone size: -; J gene: TRBJ2-7; D gene: TRBD2; V gene: TRBV4-3; CDR3 DNA: TGCGCCAGCAGCCAAGAAAGAGAGCGGGGATACTACGAGCAGTACTTC; CDR3 protein: CASSQERERGYYEQYF
clone size: -; J gene: TRBJ1-6; D gene: -; V gene: TRBV6-1; CDR3 DNA: TGTGCCAGCAGTGACTCTGGGGGCGTTTCACCCCTCCACTTT; CDR3 protein: CASSDSGGVSPLHF
clone size: -; J gene: TRBJ2-3; D gene: TRBD2; V gene: TRBV28; CDR3 DNA: TGTGCCAGCAGCCCCCCGGGACTAGCGACTCCCGGGGAGTATTTT; CDR3 protein: CASSPPGLATPGEYF
clone size: -; J gene: TRBJ1-2; D gene: -; V gene: TRBV7-2; CDR3 DNA: TGTGCCAGCAGCACGGGACCGAACTATGGCTACACCTTC; CDR3 protein: CASSTGPNYGYTF
clone size: -; J gene: TRBJ1-6; D gene: -; V gene: TRBV19; CDR3 DNA: TGTGCCAGTGAGGGGAACTCCTATAATTCACCCCTCCACTTT; CDR3 protein: CASEGNSYNSPLHF